This TCR beta chain was recorded in a study of tumor and adjacent non-tumor tissue in lung cancer. RNA was extracted from bulk tissue without any cell sorting. Distant lung tissue was collected more than 3 cm away from the tumor edge. The CDR3 totals 13 residues. TCRbeta libraries were built with three rounds of nested PCR, modified from ARM-PCR. Using its own MiXCR run on the multiplex PCR reads, TCRdb lists one record per CDR3 protein. The sample consists of about 90,000 distinct CDR3 sequences, roughly three quarters of them appearing once. Details on this clonotype: An end of the junction does not agree with germline; a read error may underlie this.

The chain links TRBV12-3 or TRBV12-4 to TRBJ2-7, with D uncertain. The sequencing sample was made of distant non-tumor lung tissue. This receptor was taken from a woman in her fifties or sixties with non-small cell lung cancer. DNA for the CDR3: TGTGCTAGTCAGCCGGGCGTGGGCTACGAGCTGTACTTC. Its translation is CASQPGVGYELYF.